These 13 T cell receptor beta chains share one sample of origin, sequenced in a study of shared clonotypes between healthy human individuals (dated by TCRdb to 2020 to 2022). Library preparation used the immunoSEQ multiplex PCR assay. TCRdb retrieved this table from immuneACCESS and kept in-frame rearrangements only. Not all clones are present; in checked studies, unresolved V genes account for under half, and no reason is known for the remainder. This sample comprises roughly 330,000 clones, 74% of them detected only once. The ten largest clones capture about a tenth of the sample. Sequences were obtained from memory CD4+ T cells sorted from blood. Read against the paper, the sample's cell subset or site label means: CD45RA-negative fraction. Receptor source: a man aged 25-45 years in good health.

This clone came up a few times. This chain uses TRBV5-6 with TRBJ2-2, with 16 nucleotides matching TRBD2. The CDR3 contains 18 residues. J gave up 6 bases and V 3 bases, and 8 bases lay outside the gene matches. The germline gives CDR1 SGHDT, CDR2 YYEEEE. CDR3 sequence reads: CASSSGTSGRAAAGELFF. The DNA of the CDR3 is TGTGCCAGCAGCTCCGGGACTAGCGGGAGGGCCGCAGCCGGGGAGCTGTTTTTT.

The V and J genes are TRBV19 and TRBJ2-2; TRBD2 matches at 11 bases. Germline V gene lookup returns CDR1 LNHDA and CDR2 SQIVND (reference sequence). The CDR3 totals 16 residues. The V segment lost 3 bases and the J segment 7 bases; nucleotides outside the gene matches: 7. The CDR3 spells CASSIRLAGLIGELFF. The CDR3 region has the DNA TGTGCCAGTAGTATCAGACTAGCGGGATTGATCGGGGAGCTGTTTTTT. The full variable domain, completed using reference TRBV19 and TRBJ2-2, is DGGITQSPKYLFRKEGQNVTLSCEQNLNHDAMYWYRQDPGQGLRLIYYSQIVNDFQKGDIAEGYSVSREKKESFPLTVTSAQKNPTAFYLCASSIRLAGLIGELFFGEGSRLTVL.

The V gene is TRBV29-1, the J gene TRBJ1-2; 11 positions agree with TRBD1. The V segment lost 5 bases and the J segment 5 bases; nucleotides outside the gene matches: 4. The germline V gene encodes CDR1 SQVTM and CDR2 ANQGSEA. The CDR3 has 13 residues. CDR3 bases: TGCAGCGTTAAGGGACAGGGGGTTTATGGCTACACCTTC. Protein: CSVKGQGVYGYTF. The entire variable domain, with the rest obtained from reference TRBV29-1 and TRBJ1-2, is as follows: SAVISQKPSRDICQRGTSLTIQCQVDSQVTMMFWYRQQPGQSLTLIATANQGSEATYESGFVIDKFPISRPNLTFSTLTVSNMSPEDSSIYLCSVKGQGVYGYTFGSGTRLTVV.

This clone has a handful of counts. The gene calls are TRBV25-1 and TRBJ2-7; 9 positions agree with TRBD1. Germline CDR1 and CDR2: MGHDK and SYGVNS. The CDR3 consists of 14 residues. V was pared by 7 bases and J by 2 bases, with 6 bases of the junction left unmatched. For the CDR3, the DNA is TGTGCCAGCACGAGGACAGGGGTTACCTACGAGCAGTACTTC. It codes for CASTRTGVTYEQYF.

This clone was counted once. The V and J genes are TRBV11-1 and TRBJ2-7; 9 nucleotides align to TRBD1. CDR1 is SGHAT, CDR2 FQDESV, per germline (reference sequence). V trimming: 2 bases; J trimming: 3 bases; junction bases outside the gene matches: 5. The CDR3 runs to 15 residues. CDR3: CASSLSGTGSYEQYF. Here the CDR3 DNA reads TGTGCCAGCAGCTTATCCGGGACAGGGAGCTACGAGCAGTACTTC. The variable domain in full, with the rest retrieved from reference TRBV11-1 and TRBJ2-7, is EAEVAQSPRYKITEKSQAVAFWCDPISGHATLYWYRQILGQGPELLVQFQDESVVDDSQLPKDRFSAERLKGVDSTLKIQPAELGDSAMYLCASSLSGTGSYEQYFGPGTRLTVT.

V and J are TRBV11-2 and TRBJ2-3, with TRBD1 identical over 10 bases. CDR3 length equals 16 residues. Germline V gene data show CDR1 as SGHAT and CDR2 as FQNNGV. Trimming removed 5 bases from V and 4 bases from J; junction bases left unmatched: 9. The CDR3 spells CASSPWRQGAADTQYF. The CDR3 bases are TGTGCCAGCAGCCCCTGGAGACAGGGGGCGGCAGATACGCAGTATTTT.

The gene calls are TRBV30 and TRBJ2-7; 7 bases map to TRBD2. Germline V gene sequence: CDR1 GTSNPN, CDR2 SVGIG (reference sequence). Unmatched junction bases numbered 9, after V lost 0 bases and J lost 4 bases. The CDR3 length is 15 residues. DNA of the CDR3: TGTGCCTGGAGTGTAGGGAGCGGGGTGGTATACGAGCAGTACTTC. Residues: CAWSVGSGVVYEQYF.

This clone has a single count. The chain recombines TRBV4-1 with TRBJ1-3; weak D call: TRBD1 (5 bases). The CDR3 runs to 15 residues. V shed 1 base and J shed 3 bases, with 10 bases lying between them. Per the germline V gene, CDR1 is MGHRA and CDR2 is YSYEKL. CDR3 sequence: CASSQGQQDGNTIYF. The CDR3 nucleotides read TGCGCCAGCAGCCAAGGACAGCAGGATGGAAACACCATATATTTT.

J is TRBJ1-1 and V is TRBV28, with D possibly matching TRBD1 (6 bases). The CDR3 sequence is 13 residues long. CDR1 and CDR2 from the germline V gene are MDHEN and SYDVKM. Trimming stripped 2 bases from V and 5 bases from J, with 9 bases between. The CDR3 is CASSLIQGTEAFF. For the CDR3, the DNA is TGTGCCAGCAGTTTAATTCAGGGGACTGAAGCTTTCTTT.

The chain couples TRBV7-8 to TRBJ1-2; no clear D gene. Germline V gene data show CDR1 as SGHVS and CDR2 as FQNEAQ. V gave up 7 bases and J gave up 3 bases, with 21 bases separating them. The CDR3 is made up of 16 amino acids. The CDR3 DNA reads as TGTGCCAGCAAGGCCATACACGGCTCGACGGACTATGGCTACACCTTC. It codes for CASKAIHGSTDYGYTF.

The rearrangement uses TRBV9 and TRBJ2-1, with 7 positions matching TRBD2. V dropped 1 base and J dropped 2; count of bases not matched to a gene: 9. There are 17 residues in the CDR3. Germline CDR1 and CDR2: SGDLS and YYNGEE. CDR3 region: CASSVSGTTVAYNEQFF. The CDR3 DNA reads TGTGCCAGCAGCGTATCCGGGACTACCGTCGCCTACAATGAGCAGTTCTTC. The complete variable domain, with remaining parts taken from reference TRBV9 and TRBJ2-1, reads DSGVTQTPKHLITATGQRVTLRCSPRSGDLSVYWYQQSLDQGLQFLIQYYNGEERAKGNILERFSAQQFPDLHSELNLSSLELGDSALYFCASSVSGTTVAYNEQFFGPGTRLTVL.

This clone was found once. The chain is built from TRBV5-1 and TRBJ1-2; D is perhaps TRBD1 (6 bases). V was trimmed by 4 bases and J by 6 bases, leaving 13 bases between them. Germline V gene sequence: CDR1 SGHRS, CDR2 YFSETQ. The CDR3 spans 13 residues. The CDR3 DNA reads as TGCGCCAGCAGCCAGGAGGGGGGAAATGGCTACACCTTC. Translating it yields CASSQEGGNGYTF.

The CDR3 reads CAISAREGLAKNIQYF. CDR3 bases: TGTGCCATCAGTGCGAGGGAGGGCCTGGCCAAAAACATTCAGTACTTC. This chain links TRBV10-3 with TRBJ2-4; TRBD2 agrees at 7 bases. Germline values: CDR1 ENHRY, CDR2 SYGVKD. This CDR3 spans 16 amino acids. Trimming took 4 bases from V and 1 from J; bases not matched to a gene: 7.